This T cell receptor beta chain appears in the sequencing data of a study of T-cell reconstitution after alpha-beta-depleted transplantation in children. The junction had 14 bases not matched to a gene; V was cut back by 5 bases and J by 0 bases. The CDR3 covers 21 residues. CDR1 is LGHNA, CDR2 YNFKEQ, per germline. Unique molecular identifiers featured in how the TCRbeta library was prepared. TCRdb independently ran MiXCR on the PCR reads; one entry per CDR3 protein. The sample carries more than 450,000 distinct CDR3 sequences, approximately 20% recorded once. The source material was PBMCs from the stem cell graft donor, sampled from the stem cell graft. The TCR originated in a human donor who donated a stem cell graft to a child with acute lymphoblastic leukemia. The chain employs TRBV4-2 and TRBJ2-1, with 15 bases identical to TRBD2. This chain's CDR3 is CASSAGLAGGTGLSSYNEQFF. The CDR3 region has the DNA TGTGCCAGCAGCGCGGGACTAGCGGGAGGCACCGGCCTAAGCTCCTACAATGAGCAGTTCTTC.